These T cell receptor beta chains were read from a single sample in a study of T cell responses to AZD1222 COVID-19 vaccine. TCRdb keeps only in-frame clones here, not all; method: immunoSEQ multiplex PCR. The data show 150,000 to 200,000 clones, around 90% seen once. This specimen consisted of peripheral blood, obtained on day 0 of AZD1222 vaccination. The receptor source for this set is an adult in good health. Each CDR3 is given with its conserved first and last residue. The order of the fields is CDR3 DNA, CDR3 protein, clone size, J gene, D gene, V gene, CDR3 length. D genes are given only for firm matches. Clone sizes are given selectively: once, few, many, or a class where the clone is expanded.

TGTGCCATCAGGGATGAGTATGGAGATAATTCACCCCTCCACTTT | CAIRDEYGDNSPLHF | . | TRBJ1-6 | . | TRBV10-3 | 15
TGTGCCAGCAGCTACCGGGACCCAGGGGAAAAACTGTTTTTT | CASSYRDPGEKLFF | . | TRBJ1-4 | . | TRBV5-5 | 14
TGTGCCAGCAGCTTGGGAACAGGAGATACGCAGTATTTT | CASSLGTGDTQYF | . | TRBJ2-3 | . | TRBV11-2 | 13
TGTGCCAGCAGCGCGGACGGGGAGATTCCAGATACGCAGTATTTT | CASSADGEIPDTQYF | . | TRBJ2-3 | . | TRBV9 | 15
TGTGCCAGCAGCTTTTCTGAACAGGGGAATTCACCCCTCCACTTT | CASSFSEQGNSPLHF | . | TRBJ1-6 | TRBD1 | TRBV7-9 | 15
TGTGCCAGCAGCCCTGCGACAGGCGACGCGGCCGAGCAGTACTTC | CASSPATGDAAEQYF | . | TRBJ2-7 | . | TRBV28 | 15
TGCGCCAGCAGCCAAGGGGCTAGCGGGGCCAATGAGCAGTTCTTC | CASSQGASGANEQFF | . | TRBJ2-1 | TRBD2 | TRBV10-1 | 15
TGTGCCAGCAGCCAAGGGGTCAGGGCGAACGACTACGAGCAGTACTTC | CASSQGVRANDYEQYF | . | TRBJ2-7 | . | TRBV3-1/TRBV3-2 | 16
TGTGCCAGCAGCTTCCAGGGCGGCCAGCCCCAGCATTTT | CASSFQGGQPQHF | . | TRBJ1-5 | . | TRBV11-2 | 13
TGCGCCAGCAGCCCCCCCAAGGGCGGGACCGGCGACAATGAGCAGTTCTTC | CASSPPKGGTGDNEQFF | . | TRBJ2-1 | . | TRBV5-1 | 17
TGCGCCAGCAGCCAAGACGGGACTAACTATGGCTACACCTTC | CASSQDGTNYGYTF | . | TRBJ1-2 | . | TRBV5-1 | 14
TGTGCCAGCAGCTTAGACAGGGGCCTCTCCTACGAGCAGTACTTC | CASSLDRGLSYEQYF | . | TRBJ2-7 | TRBD1 | TRBV7-6 | 15
TGCGCCAGCAGCCAAGAGTGGCAGGGGGCGTATGGCTACACCTTC | CASSQEWQGAYGYTF | . | TRBJ1-2 | TRBD1 | TRBV4-1 | 15
TGTGCCAGCAGCCTAACCCGATTCACTGAAGCTTTCTTT | CASSLTRFTEAFF | . | TRBJ1-1 | . | TRBV7-2 | 13
TGTGCCAGCAGGCAGGGCTATGGCTACACCTTC | CASRQGYGYTF | . | TRBJ1-2 | . | TRBV6-5 | 11
TGTGCCAGCAGTTACTCGGGGGGGACAGGGGATGGCTACACCTTC | CASSYSGGTGDGYTF | . | TRBJ1-2 | TRBD1 | TRBV6-6 | 15
TGTGCCAGCAGCTTAGAACCGGGCCCCGGGGAGCTGTTTTTT | CASSLEPGPGELFF | few | TRBJ2-2 | . | TRBV11-2 | 14
TGTGCCAGCAGCTTAATCCCTCTAGCGGGGGGGCTGTCCTACAATGAGCAGTTCTTC | CASSLIPLAGGLSYNEQFF | . | TRBJ2-1 | TRBD2 | TRBV7-3 | 19
TGTGCCAGCAGCCCCCCGGGCGGAACCTACGAGCAGTACTTC | CASSPPGGTYEQYF | . | TRBJ2-7 | . | TRBV9 | 14
TGTGCCTGGAGTGGAGGGCAGCACAGGGAGGAAGGGGAAAAACTGTTTTTT | CAWSGGQHREEGEKLFF | . | TRBJ1-4 | . | TRBV30 | 17
TGCGCCAGCAGCCAGGCCAGACAGGGTAACTATGGCTACACCTTC | CASSQARQGNYGYTF | . | TRBJ1-2 | TRBD1 | TRBV4-1 | 15
TGTGCTAGTGCCCCCCCAGGCGGATGGGAGCAGTTCTTC | CASAPPGGWEQFF | . | TRBJ2-1 | . | TRBV12-5 | 13
TGTGCCAGCAGCCCACAGGGGGAGGTCTACGAGCAGTACTTC | CASSPQGEVYEQYF | . | TRBJ2-7 | TRBD1 | TRBV9 | 14
TGTGCCAGTAGCTCTCTGGTGGGACCCGGTGAAAAACTGTTTTTT | CASSSLVGPGEKLFF | . | TRBJ1-4 | . | TRBV19 | 15
TGTGCCAGCAGGAGGGGGCAGTCCTACGAGCAGTACTTC | CASRRGQSYEQYF | . | TRBJ2-7 | TRBD1 | TRBV6-5 | 13
TGTGCCTGGAGTAGGGGACAGGGGAATGAAAAACTGTTTTTT | CAWSRGQGNEKLFF | . | TRBJ1-4 | TRBD1 | TRBV30 | 14
TGTGCCAGCAGCATCGGGACTAGCGGGGGCTACGAGCAGTACTTC | CASSIGTSGGYEQYF | . | TRBJ2-7 | TRBD2 | TRBV3-1/TRBV3-2 | 15
TGCGCCAGCAGCCAAGGAACTAGCGGGGATGGGGAGACCCAGTACTTC | CASSQGTSGDGETQYF | . | TRBJ2-5 | TRBD2 | TRBV4-3 | 16
TGTGCCTGGAGTGTATCCCTGGGACAGGGGGGTTCACCCCTCCACTTT | CAWSVSLGQGGSPLHF | . | TRBJ1-6 | TRBD1 | TRBV30 | 16
TGTGCCAGAAGCCAACCCCCCAAGCGGGAGTGGTGGAATGAGCAGTTCTTC | CARSQPPKREWWNEQFF | . | TRBJ2-1 | TRBD2 | TRBV5-3 | 17
TGTGCCAGCAGCTCGACCGGGACAGGGTTCTACGAGCAGTACTTC | CASSSTGTGFYEQYF | . | TRBJ2-7 | TRBD1 | TRBV5-5 | 15
TGTGCCAGCAGCGCGACGGACAGAAGCAATGAGCAGTTCTTC | CASSATDRSNEQFF | . | TRBJ2-1 | . | TRBV6-5 | 14
TGCAGCGTCGTCGACAGGGGGCGGAAGACCCAGTACTTC | CSVVDRGRKTQYF | . | TRBJ2-5 | TRBD1 | TRBV29-1 | 13
TGTGCCAGCAGTTTAGGGCAGGGAAGTGCCTATGGCTACACCTTC | CASSLGQGSAYGYTF | . | TRBJ1-2 | . | TRBV28 | 15
TGTGCCAGCAGCTTAGATTTGGGGGCCTACGAGCAGTACTTC | CASSLDLGAYEQYF | few | TRBJ2-7 | . | TRBV7-9 | 14
TGTGCCAGCAGCAACGGTCTAGCCAAAAACATTCAGTACTTC | CASSNGLAKNIQYF | few | TRBJ2-4 | . | TRBV3-1/TRBV3-2 | 14
TGCGCCAGCAGCCAATCGCTAACCTCTGGAAACACCATATATTTT | CASSQSLTSGNTIYF | . | TRBJ1-3 | . | TRBV4-1 | 15
TGCGCCAGCAGCCCGGGACTAGCCCCCGGGGAGCTGTTTTTT | CASSPGLAPGELFF | once | TRBJ2-2 | TRBD2 | TRBV5-1 | 14
TGTGCCAGCTCACCCCTATTAACAGGAAGCACAGATACGCAGTATTTT | CASSPLLTGSTDTQYF | . | TRBJ2-3 | . | TRBV18 | 16
TGCGCCAGCAGCTTGGACAGGGTCGGCTACACCTTC | CASSLDRVGYTF | . | TRBJ1-2 | . | TRBV5-1 | 12
TGTGCCAGCAGGGGTCCGAGCTCCTATAATTCACCCCTCCACTTT | CASRGPSSYNSPLHF | . | TRBJ1-6 | . | TRBV6-5 | 15
TGTGCCAGCAGCCAAGATGGCCCGCCCACCGGGGAGCTGTTTTTT | CASSQDGPPTGELFF | . | TRBJ2-2 | . | TRBV4-2 | 15
TGCGCCAGCAGCCCTATTACCGGGACAGGGCTTAATGAAAAACTGTTTTTT | CASSPITGTGLNEKLFF | . | TRBJ1-4 | TRBD1 | TRBV4-1 | 17
TGTGCTAGCAGCTTAAATGTCGGGGGGGTCTCCTACAATGAGCAGTTCTTC | CASSLNVGGVSYNEQFF | . | TRBJ2-1 | TRBD2 | TRBV7-7 | 17
TGCAGTGCTGTCATCGGTGAGCAGTTCTTC | CSAVIGEQFF | . | TRBJ2-1 | . | TRBV20-1 | 10
TGTGCCAGCAGTTTTTTCCCTAGCGGGAGCTTTGAGACCCAGTACTTC | CASSFFPSGSFETQYF | once | TRBJ2-5 | TRBD2 | TRBV28 | 16
TGTGCCAGCTCACCACCTCAGGCATACGAGCAGTACTTC | CASSPPQAYEQYF | . | TRBJ2-7 | . | TRBV18 | 13
TGTGCCAGCAGTCCGGAAGTTGGCTCTGGAAACACCATATATTTT | CASSPEVGSGNTIYF | . | TRBJ1-3 | . | TRBV6-5 | 15
TGTGCCAGCAGTGAAGCGAGTCAGCCCCAGCATTTT | CASSEASQPQHF | . | TRBJ1-5 | . | TRBV25-1 | 12
TGTGCCAGCAGGAGACAGGGTGGCGGTCAGCCCCAGCATTTT | CASRRQGGGQPQHF | . | TRBJ1-5 | TRBD1 | TRBV27 | 14
TGTGCCAGCAGTCCCCGGGGAGGCGGAGCTAACTATGGCTACACCTTC | CASSPRGGGANYGYTF | . | TRBJ1-2 | . | TRBV27 | 16
TGTGCCAGCAGTTTAGCGGGGGGGCCGAAAGAGCAGTACTTC | CASSLAGGPKEQYF | . | TRBJ2-7 | TRBD2 | TRBV27 | 14
TGTGCCTGGAGTGTACAAAGCGGACAAGAGACCCAGTACTTC | CAWSVQSGQETQYF | . | TRBJ2-5 | . | TRBV30 | 14